A selection of T cell receptor beta chains follows, all from one sample in a study of cytomegalovirus exposure and HLA in healthy donors. Data came from immunoSEQ multiplex PCR; TCRdb stores just in-frame clones and leaves some out. The table records approximately 180,000 clones, about 84% of them present only once. The specimen was PBMCs. The receptors come from a woman in her late teens or twenties in good health and CMV-seronegative. Each CDR3 is given with its conserved first and last residue.

v_call,cdr3_length,j_call,cdr3_aa
TRBV7-2,17,TRBJ1-2,CASSPNSNRVVWYGYTF
TRBV20-1,11,TRBJ2-7,CSARGNHEQYF
TRBV11-3,14,TRBJ2-7,CASSETKGSYEQYF
TRBV7-9,13,TRBJ2-7,CASSFPSSYEQYF
TRBV29-1,13,TRBJ2-7,CSVSVAGGPEQYF
TRBV5-6,14,TRBJ2-3,CASSIDTYTDTQYF
TRBV30,13,TRBJ1-1,CAWSVEYNTEAFF
TRBV6-6,14,TRBJ2-2,CASSYRGDTGELFF
TRBV6-5,16,TRBJ2-3,CASSLGRVTVTDTQYF
TRBV5-4,17,TRBJ1-1,CASSSRGQGAPNTEAFF
TRBV2,16,TRBJ1-1,CARQRTAGADNTEAFF
TRBV2,14,TRBJ1-2,CASSSDRGDSGYTF
TRBV5-4,15,TRBJ1-1,CASSLPGNMNTEAFF
TRBV6-5,15,TRBJ1-5,CASSYSGTGIQPQHF
TRBV10-3,14,TRBJ1-2,CATWSGGVWDGYTF